This T cell receptor (beta chain) came from a study of ipilimumab plus nivolumab after autologous stem cell transplantation. Study details: Myeloma patients were high-risk transplant-naive or relapsed within 3 years of first autologous transplant.

Patients got ipilimumab 1 mg/kg beginning 14 to 28 days post-transplant. The CDR3 runs 12 residues. Germline V gene lookup returns CDR1 SGHVS and CDR2 FQNEAQ. Trimming took 0 bases from V and 7 from J, leaving 4 bases between them. Broader study findings: Per the authors, repertoire, Treg and microbiota data justify further study.

Libraries were prepared by immunoSEQ multiplex PCR; TCRdb keeps only in-frame clonotypes and omits some of them. Counted here are about 43,000 clones, about 88% occurring once; the ten biggest clones make up about 0.88%. About this clone itself: What it binds is not known.

This TCR came from a male donor with multiple myeloma. The chain combines TRBV7-8 with TRBJ2-1; D gene unclear. Source: PBMCs, taken in a trial of ipilimumab plus nivolumab as post-transplant consolidation. CDR3 loop: CASSLARNEQFF. The CDR3 DNA follows: TGTGCCAGCAGCTTAGCTAGAAATGAGCAGTTCTTC.